Listed below are T cell receptor beta chains from one sample, sequenced in a study of blood T cells in healthy people across ages. One entry per CDR3 protein, called by TCRdb with MiXCR from the 5' RACE reads. The sample yields hundreds of thousands of distinct CDR3 sequences, roughly 41% seen once. Material for sequencing was blood. The receptors were sampled from a man aged 80 or over in good health. Each CDR3 is given with its conserved first and last residue. D genes are given only for firm matches. Not every row has a clone size; where given, it reads once, few, many or a size class.

J,V,D,length,size,CDR3,DNA
TRBJ1-5,TRBV7-2,.,15,.,CASSLSRQANQPQHF,TGTGCCAGCAGCTTAAGCAGACAGGCGAATCAGCCCCAGCATTTT
TRBJ2-7,TRBV20-1,.,12,.,CSARDLDYEQYF,TGCAGTGCTAGAGATCTCGACTACGAGCAGTACTTC
TRBJ2-1,TRBV4-2,TRBD2,16,few,CASSHLGTSGSDEQFF,TGTGCCAGCAGCCACCTCGGGACTAGCGGGAGTGATGAGCAGTTCTTC
TRBJ2-1,TRBV24-1,.,18,.,CATSDPHGPGSSYNVQFF,TGTGCCACCAGTGATCCGCACGGTCCGGGAAGCTCCTACAATGTGCAGTTCTTC
TRBJ2-5,TRBV6-1,.,15,.,CASSEARGQQETQYF,TGTGCCAGCAGTGAAGCCCGTGGACAGCAAGAGACCCAGTACTTC
TRBJ2-1,TRBV9,TRBD2,15,.,CASSVGRGLYNEQFF,TGTGCCAGCAGCGTAGGGAGGGGACTATACAATGAGCAGTTCTTC
TRBJ2-1,TRBV10-3,.,15,.,CAVQGLEPRVDEQFF,TGTGCCGTCCAGGGGTTAGAACCTCGGGTTGATGAGCAGTTCTTC
TRBJ2-4,TRBV6-2/TRBV6-3,TRBD2,16,few,CASSWRLAGDQNIQYF,TGTGCCAGCAGTTGGAGACTAGCGGGAGATCAAAACATTCAGTACTTC
TRBJ2-7,TRBV4-3,TRBD1,15,few,CASSQVQGQRYEQYF,TGCGCCAGCAGCCAAGTCCAGGGACAGAGATACGAGCAGTACTTC
TRBJ2-1,TRBV27,TRBD1,13,.,CASSPDRVDEQLF,TGTGCCAGCAGTCCGGACAGGGTAGATGAGCAGCTCTTC
TRBJ2-2,TRBV29-1,TRBD1,16,.,CSVTPGTGRSTGELFF,TGCAGCGTAACCCCCGGGACAGGGAGAAGTACCGGGGAGCTGTTTTTT
TRBJ2-5,TRBV28,.,14,.,CASSLGSGVETQYF,TGTGCCAGCAGTTTAGGTAGCGGTGTGGAGACCCAGTACTTC
TRBJ2-6,TRBV6-6,.,14,few,CASSFNAGANVLTF,TGTGCCAGCAGCTTTAATGCGGGGGCCAACGTCCTGACTTTC
TRBJ2-1,TRBV28,.,14,.,CASRVPGPDNEQFF,TGTGCCAGCAGGGTACCGGGTCCTGACAATGAGCAGTTCTTC
TRBJ1-2,TRBV20-1,.,16,.,CSAGRRGTQFNYGYTF,TGCAGTGCTGGCCGTCGGGGGACTCAATTTAACTATGGCTACACCTTC
TRBJ1-1,TRBV4-3,.,15,.,CASSQARQVATEAFF,TGCGCCAGCAGCCAGGCTCGGCAGGTAGCCACTGAAGCTTTCTTT
TRBJ2-1,TRBV6-2/TRBV6-3,.,15,.,CASSPGGQIYNEQFF,TGTGCCAGCAGTCCCGGGGGACAGATCTACAATGAGCAGTTCTTC
TRBJ2-1,TRBV2,TRBD2,16,.,CASSAIAGGVYNEQFF,TGTGCCAGCAGTGCCATAGCGGGGGGAGTATACAATGAGCAGTTCTTC
TRBJ2-5,TRBV7-2,.,13,many,CASSLDQGETQYF,TGTGCCAGCAGCTTAGACCAGGGGGAGACCCAGTACTTC
TRBJ1-6,TRBV6-6,TRBD1,15,.,CASSPTGGRNSPLHF,TGTGCCAGCAGCCCGACAGGGGGCAGGAATTCACCCCTCCACTTT
TRBJ2-5,TRBV3-1,TRBD2,18,.,CASSQTALLAGVYNEQYF,TGTGCCAGCAGCCAGACCGCTTTACTAGCGGGGGTCTACAATGAGCAGTACTTC
TRBJ1-2,TRBV29-1,TRBD1,14,.,CSVLGTGPMTGYTF,TGCAGCGTGCTTGGGACAGGGCCTATGACTGGCTACACCTTC
TRBJ2-3,TRBV11-3,.,16,few,CASSQGGAGTTDTQYF,TGTGCCAGCAGCCAAGGGGGAGCGGGCACCACAGATACGCAGTATTTT
TRBJ2-1,TRBV20-1,TRBD2,15,.,CSATPGTTDYNEQFF,TGCAGTGCTACCCCCGGGACTACGGACTACAATGAGCAGTTCTTC
TRBJ2-7,TRBV18,TRBD1,13,few,CASSPDRASEQYF,TGTGCCAGCTCACCGGACAGGGCCTCCGAGCAGTACTTC
TRBJ2-6,TRBV7-3,.,16,few,CASSQYTASGANVLTF,TGTGCCAGCAGCCAATACACCGCCTCTGGGGCCAACGTCCTGACTTTC
TRBJ2-7,TRBV6-1,.,14,few,CASRTGGYSYEQYF,TGTGCCAGCAGAACCGGGGGCTACTCCTACGAGCAGTACTTC
TRBJ2-3,TRBV6-1,TRBD2,15,.,CASSELAGGHDTQYF,TGTGCCAGCAGTGAACTAGCGGGGGGGCACGATACGCAGTATTTT
TRBJ2-5,TRBV20-1,.,12,.,CSAGGQKETQYF,TGCAGTGCTGGTGGGCAGAAAGAGACCCAGTACTTC
TRBJ2-1,TRBV30,.,12,few,CAWSVNSEEQFF,TGTGCCTGGAGTGTAAACAGTGAGGAGCAGTTCTTC
TRBJ2-2,TRBV14,.,14,.,CAGSEKRLAGELFF,TGTGCCGGCAGCGAAAAAAGGTTGGCCGGGGAGCTGTTTTTT
TRBJ1-2,TRBV20-1,.,13,few,CSARDPAHHGYTF,TGCAGTGCTAGAGATCCAGCTCACCATGGCTACACCTTC
TRBJ2-3,TRBV28,.,16,few,CASSPTSSSSTDTQYF,TGTGCCAGCAGTCCGACTAGTTCGTCTAGCACAGATACGCAGTATTTT
TRBJ2-1,TRBV20-1,TRBD2,14,.,CSAPTSGRLREQFF,TGCAGTGCTCCGACTAGCGGGAGACTACGGGAGCAGTTCTTC
TRBJ1-2,TRBV7-8,TRBD1,13,many,CASSERDSYGYTF,TGTGCCAGCAGCGAACGGGACAGCTATGGCTACACCTTC